A single sample is the source of the 16 T cell receptor beta chains below, sequenced in a study of cytomegalovirus exposure and HLA in healthy donors. PCR involved 60 Vbeta and 13 Jbeta primers. The assay was immunoSEQ multiplex PCR, and TCRdb's table has in-frame clones only and misses some. This sample has 160,000 or so clones, with more than 75% found just once. Input material: PBMCs. The source is a man younger than 30 in good health and CMV-seropositive.

This clone was seen a handful of times. V usage is TRBV20-1 and J usage is TRBJ2-1; 8 bases are a match to TRBD2. The length of the CDR3 is 11 residues. V shed 2 bases, J shed 9 bases, and the junction held 0 bases outside the gene matches. Germline V gene data show CDR1 as DFQATT and CDR2 as SNEGSKA (reference sequence). The CDR3 protein is CSARSGSEQFF. The CDR3 nucleotides are TGCAGTGCTAGAAGCGGGAGTGAGCAGTTCTTC.

The chain recombines TRBV15 with TRBJ2-7; 9 bases match TRBD1. Germline-derived CDR1 and CDR2 are LNHNV and YYDKDF (reference sequence). This CDR3 comprises 18 residues. J lost 3 bases, V lost 4 bases, and 16 bases had no gene match. CDR3 loop: CATSTPREPGQGVYEQYF. DNA of the CDR3: TGTGCCACCAGCACCCCAAGGGAACCGGGACAGGGTGTCTACGAGCAGTACTTC.

The V and J genes are TRBV9 and TRBJ1-1, with TRBD1 identical over 9 bases. In germline, CDR1 is SGDLS, CDR2 YYNGEE. The CDR3 runs 16 residues. Trimming at V came to 3 bases and at J to 7 bases, leaving 13 bases not matched to a gene. This CDR3 is CASSATGQGFVGEAFF. Written as DNA, the CDR3 is TGTGCCAGCAGCGCAACGGGACAGGGTTTTGTCGGTGAAGCTTTCTTT.

The J gene is TRBJ1-1, the V gene TRBV10-3; TRBD1 matches 7 bases. Germline V gene data show CDR1 as ENHRY and CDR2 as SYGVKD. Trimming cost V 10 bases and J 3 bases; bases outside gene matches: 5. The CDR3 has 12 amino acids. The CDR3 here is CATRGSDTEAFF. The CDR3 DNA is TGTGCCACCAGGGGGAGTGACACTGAAGCTTTCTTT.

This rearrangement joins TRBV6-4 to TRBJ2-7, with 9 bases aligning to TRBD2. With 7 bases clipped from V and 6 bases from J, the junction kept 10 bases outside the gene matches. The CDR3 consists of 14 residues. The germline gives CDR1 MRHNA, CDR2 SNTAGT. The CDR3 sequence: CASKGGGRAGEQYF. The CDR3 DNA reads as TGTGCCAGCAAGGGGGGCGGGAGGGCTGGCGAGCAGTACTTC.

A single count supports this clone. The chain carries TRBV18 and TRBJ1-1, with D possibly matching TRBD1 (5 bases). The CDR3 is 15 amino acids. Between the trimmed V and J ends, which lost 2 bases and 0 bases, there was a span of 10 bases. CDR1 KGHSH and CDR2 LQKENI come from the germline V gene. The CDR3 bases are TGTGCCAGCTCACCAGGGGGGTTAATGAACACTGAAGCTTTCTTT. Translating gives CASSPGGLMNTEAFF.

The chain recombines TRBV19 with TRBJ2-3; TRBD1 matches 8 bases. Germline V gene sequence: CDR1 LNHDA, CDR2 SQIVND (reference sequence). J was trimmed by 4 bases and V by 4 bases; bases with no gene match: 4. The CDR3 extends over 14 amino acids. The CDR3: CASSKDRGPDTQYF. The DNA for the CDR3 is TGTGCCAGTAGTAAAGACAGGGGTCCAGATACGCAGTATTTT.

This clone occurred once. The chain carries TRBV19 and TRBJ1-5; D unresolved. Germline V gene lookup returns CDR1 LNHDA and CDR2 SQIVND (reference sequence). The CDR3 is 15 residues long. The V end was cut by 1 base, the J end by 3 bases, with 10 bases between. This CDR3 reads CASSIGSGFNQPQHF. The CDR3 DNA is TGTGCCAGTAGTATAGGGTCCGGGTTCAATCAGCCCCAGCATTTT.

This sequence joins TRBV9 and TRBJ1-5; 9 bases map to TRBD1. This CDR3 has 14 amino acids. The V and J ends lost 3 bases and 9 bases, in that order; junction bases with no gene match: 7. Germline loops: CDR1 SGDLS, CDR2 YYNGEE. The CDR3 DNA reads as TGTGCCAGCAGCGCAGACAGGGGGTGGGGGCCCCAGCATTTT. Protein: CASSADRGWGPQHF.

The chain couples TRBV19 to TRBJ1-2, with 7 bases that match TRBD1. This CDR3 is built from 15 residues. V was clipped by 1 base and J by 6 bases; unmatched bases: 8. The germline gives CDR1 LNHDA, CDR2 SQIVND (reference sequence). The CDR3 DNA reads TGTGCCAGTAGTATAGGAGCCAGGGGGTTCCATGGCTACACCTTC. Translated: CASSIGARGFHGYTF.

This chain joins TRBV6-6 and TRBJ2-3; tentatively, D is TRBD1 (6 bases). The CDR3 covers 15 residues. Germline CDR1 and CDR2: MNHNY and SVGAGI (reference sequence). V was trimmed by 5 bases and J by 5 bases, leaving 17 bases between them. Here the CDR3 reads CASSALRQGGDTQYF. CDR3 in DNA: TGTGCCAGCAGTGCCCTCAGGCAAGGGGGAGATACGCAGTATTTT.

The chain recombines TRBV2 with TRBJ2-1, with 9 bases that match TRBD2. The CDR3 has 16 amino acids. Germline V gene sequence: CDR1 SNHLY, CDR2 FYNNEI. J gave up 6 bases and V 6 bases, and 12 bases lay outside the gene matches. This CDR3 reads CASSPLPASGTNEQFF. CDR3 nucleotides: TGTGCCAGCAGCCCCCTCCCGGCTAGCGGGACCAATGAGCAGTTCTTC.

The rearrangement uses TRBV5-5 and TRBJ1-5; 7 nucleotides agree with TRBD1. CDR1 and CDR2 from the germline V gene are SGHKS and YYEKEE (reference sequence). Germline trimming cut 2 bases from V and 3 bases from J; bases unmatched to any gene: 2. CDR3 length: 14 residues. CDR3 in amino acids: CASSFTGANQPQHF. The CDR3 coding sequence is TGTGCCAGCAGCTTTACAGGGGCCAATCAGCCCCAGCATTTT.

The V and J genes are TRBV6-5 and TRBJ1-1, with no clear D. With 4 bases removed from V and 8 bases from J, the gap between germline ends came to 8 bases. This CDR3 has 11 residues. CDR1 and CDR2 from the germline V gene are MNHEY and SVGAGI. The CDR3 here is CASSFGIEAFF. CDR3 bases: TGTGCCAGCAGTTTCGGGATCGAAGCTTTCTTT.

A few counts support this clone. The chain is built from TRBV4-1 and TRBJ1-5; 9 bases align to TRBD1. Trimming removed 0 bases from V and 4 bases from J; junction bases left unmatched: 13. Germline V gene sequence: CDR1 MGHRA, CDR2 YSYEKL. CDR3 length: 19 residues. The CDR3 region is CASSQEGTGGLRGNQPQHF. The CDR3 DNA reads as TGCGCCAGCAGCCAAGAAGGCACAGGGGGCCTACGAGGAAATCAGCCCCAGCATTTT.

This chain connects TRBV9 to TRBJ2-7, with 9 nucleotides matching TRBD1. The CDR3 runs to 14 residues. The germline V gene has CDR1 SGDLS and CDR2 YYNGEE. V lost 0 bases, J lost 5 bases, and 3 bases stayed unmatched. The CDR3 nucleotides read TGTGCCAGCAGCGTAGCCTGGACAGGGGACGAGCAGTACTTC. The encoded protein is CASSVAWTGDEQYF.